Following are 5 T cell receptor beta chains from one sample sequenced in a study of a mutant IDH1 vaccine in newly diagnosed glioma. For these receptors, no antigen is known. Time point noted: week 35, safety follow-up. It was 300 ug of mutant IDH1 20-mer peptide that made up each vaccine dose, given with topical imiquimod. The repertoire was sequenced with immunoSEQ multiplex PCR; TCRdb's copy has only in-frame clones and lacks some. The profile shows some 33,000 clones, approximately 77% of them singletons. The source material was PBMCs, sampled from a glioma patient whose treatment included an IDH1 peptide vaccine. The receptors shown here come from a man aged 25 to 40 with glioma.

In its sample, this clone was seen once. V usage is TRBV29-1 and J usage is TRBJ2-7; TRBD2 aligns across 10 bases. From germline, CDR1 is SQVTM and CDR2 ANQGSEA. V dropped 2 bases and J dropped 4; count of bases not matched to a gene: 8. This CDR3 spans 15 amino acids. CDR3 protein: CSVENWSSGSYEQYF. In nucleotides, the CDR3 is TGCAGCGTTGAAAATTGGTCTAGCGGGAGTTACGAGCAGTACTTC.

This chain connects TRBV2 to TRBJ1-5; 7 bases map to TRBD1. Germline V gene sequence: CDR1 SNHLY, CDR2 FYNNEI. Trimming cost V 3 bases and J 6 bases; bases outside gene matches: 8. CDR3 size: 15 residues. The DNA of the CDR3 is TGTGCCAGCAGTGATAAGACGGCAGGGGGTCAGCCCCAGCATTTT. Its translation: CASSDKTAGGQPQHF.

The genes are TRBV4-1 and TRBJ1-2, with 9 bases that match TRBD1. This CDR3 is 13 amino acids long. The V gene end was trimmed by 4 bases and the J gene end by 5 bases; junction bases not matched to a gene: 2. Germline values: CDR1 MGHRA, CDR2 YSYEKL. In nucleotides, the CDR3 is TGCGCCAGCAGCCCCGGACAGGGGTATGGCTACACCTTC. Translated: CASSPGQGYGYTF.

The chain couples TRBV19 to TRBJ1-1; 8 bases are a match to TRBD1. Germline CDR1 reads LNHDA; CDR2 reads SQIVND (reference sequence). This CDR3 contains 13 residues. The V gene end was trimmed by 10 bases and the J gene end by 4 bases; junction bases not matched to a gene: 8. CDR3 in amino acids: CATLTTGGTEAFF. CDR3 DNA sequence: TGTGCCACATTGACAACAGGGGGCACTGAAGCTTTCTTT.

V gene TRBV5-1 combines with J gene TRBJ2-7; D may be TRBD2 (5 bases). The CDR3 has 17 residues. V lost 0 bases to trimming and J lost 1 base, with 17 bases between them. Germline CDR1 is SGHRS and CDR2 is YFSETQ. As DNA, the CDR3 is TGCGCCAGCAGCTTGGCATACGAGGGTCTCAGGTCCTACGAGCAGTACTTC. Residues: CASSLAYEGLRSYEQYF.